This TCR beta chain was sequenced for a study of shared clonotypes between healthy human individuals. TCRdb keeps only in-frame clones here, not all; method: immunoSEQ multiplex PCR. The sample holds 1.5 million to 2.5 million clones; roughly 95% are singletons and the top ten take 1% to 1.5%. This CDR3 has 16 amino acids. Germline CDR1 LGHNA, CDR2 YNFKEQ. The V gene lost 0 bases and the J gene lost 7 bases, with 18 bases spanning the gap. The naive CD8 population came from CD45RO-negative cells selected for CCR7, without terminally differentiated effector memory CD45RA+ cells. Sequencing was done on a sample of naive CD8+ T cells sorted from blood. V usage is TRBV4-2 and J usage is TRBJ1-2, with D perhaps TRBD1 (5 bases). This receptor was taken from a man in his late teens or twenties in good health. The DNA of the CDR3 is TGTGCCAGCAGCCAAGAGGAGTCCCAGGGCTTTGGTGGCTACACCTTC. Protein: CASSQEESQGFGGYTF.